This passage covers 14 T cell receptor beta chains from one sample sequenced in a study of T cell responses to AZD1222 COVID-19 vaccine. Sequenced by immunoSEQ multiplex PCR; TCRdb stores in-frame clones only, minus some. The sample records under 200,000 clones, just over 90% being singletons. The sample consisted of peripheral blood, taken on day 0 of MenACWY control vaccination. The origin of the receptors is an adult in good health.

The rearrangement uses TRBV25-1 and TRBJ1-2; 8 bases line up with TRBD1. J gave up 8 bases and V 3 bases, and 8 bases lay outside the gene matches. Germline assignment: CDR1 MGHDK and CDR2 SYGVNS. This CDR3 is built from 14 residues. The CDR3 reads CASSDFTGGGGYTF. CDR3 bases: TGTGCCAGCAGTGACTTTACAGGGGGTGGCGGCTACACCTTC.

The chain is built from TRBV15 and TRBJ1-1; D is unclear. From germline, CDR1 is LNHNV and CDR2 YYDKDF (reference sequence). Trimming took 0 bases from V and 3 from J, leaving 2 bases between them. This CDR3 spans 12 amino acids. The CDR3 DNA reads as TGTGCCACCAGCAGAGATTACACTGAAGCTTTCTTT. It yields the protein CATSRDYTEAFF. The complete variable domain, with remaining parts taken from reference TRBV15 and TRBJ1-1, reads DAMVIQNPRYQVTQFGKPVTLSCSQTLNHNVMYWYQQKSSQAPKLLFHYYDKDFNNEADTPDNFQSRRPNTSFCFLDIRSPGLGDTAMYLCATSRDYTEAFFGQGTRLTVV.

The chain uses TRBV15 and TRBJ1-1, with no clear D. Germline V gene lookup returns CDR1 LNHNV and CDR2 YYDKDF (reference sequence). CDR3 length: 12 amino acids. Trimming cost V 4 bases and J 1 base, with 4 bases left between them. The CDR3 reads CATSTSNTEAFF. The CDR3, as DNA: TGTGCCACCAGCACTTCGAACACTGAAGCTTTCTTT.

The chain joins TRBV7-3 to TRBJ2-2; D unclear. Germline CDR1 and CDR2: SGHTA and FQGTGA. V was cut by 11 bases and J by 2 bases, with 6 bases left in between. This CDR3 region has 11 residues. Here the CDR3 DNA reads TGTGCCTCGCGCAACACCGGGGAGCTGTTTTTT. Translated, it gives CASRNTGELFF. The full variable domain, its missing parts supplied by reference TRBV7-3 and TRBJ2-2, is GAGVSQTPSNKVTEKGKYVELRCDPISGHTALYWYRQSLGQGPEFLIYFQGTGAADDSGLPNDRFFAVRPEGSVSTLKIQRTERGDSAVYLCASRNTGELFFGEGSRLTVL.

The chain has TRBV3-1 (or the pseudogene TRBV3-2) and TRBJ2-7; D is unclear. Germline CDR1 reads LGHDT; CDR2 reads YNNKEL (reference sequence). Trimming removed 0 bases at V and 4 bases at J, with 13 bases between. This CDR3 is built from 15 residues. In nucleotides, the CDR3 is TGTGCCAGCAGCCAAGACTTAGGGCGTTTGTACGAGCAGTACTTC. Translation gives CASSQDLGRLYEQYF.

The rearrangement joins TRBV27 to TRBJ1-4; possibly TRBD1 for D (6 bases). Deletions cut 3 bases from V and 5 bases from J, with 13 bases between. This CDR3 has 15 residues. Germline loops: CDR1 MNHEY, CDR2 SMNVEV (reference sequence). The CDR3 nucleotides read TGTGCCAGCAGTTTCCGACAGGTTTCAAATGAAAAACTGTTTTTT. It translates to CASSFRQVSNEKLFF.

CDR3 bases: TGTGCCAGTACACAGGGGTTTGACTATGGCTACACCTTC. Translated: CASTQGFDYGYTF. The gene calls are TRBV19 and TRBJ1-2; 7 nucleotides agree with TRBD1. V lost 7 bases to trimming and J lost 3 bases; unmatched junction nucleotides: 5. Per the germline V gene, CDR1 is LNHDA and CDR2 is SQIVND (reference sequence). The CDR3 consists of 13 residues.

The chain employs TRBV10-3 and TRBJ2-1; D not certain. The germline CDR1 and CDR2 sequences are ENHRY and SYGVKD. Deletions cut 0 bases from V and 0 bases from J, with 6 bases between. This CDR3 is 15 amino acids long. CDR3 region: CAISESSHSYNEQFF. Written as DNA, the CDR3 is TGTGCCATCAGTGAGTCGAGTCACTCCTACAATGAGCAGTTCTTC.

V is TRBV21-1 and J is TRBJ2-7; the table names TRBD2, a call not compared with the DNA. TRBV21-1 is given as a pseudogene. This CDR3 is 15 amino acids long. The CDR3 protein is CASSKRRAGSYEQYF. In DNA form, the CDR3 reads TGTGCCAGCAGCAAAAGGCGGGCAGGTTCCTACGAGCAGTACTTC.

This rearrangement joins TRBV7-9 to TRBJ1-1; D is unclear. The CDR3 sequence is 14 residues long. CDR1 and CDR2 (germline): SEHNR, FQNEAQ (reference sequence). The V and J ends lost 5 bases and 0 bases respectively, with 10 bases between them. In nucleotides, the CDR3 is TGTGCCAGCAGCCCCTCCCACCTGAACACTGAAGCTTTCTTT. It encodes CASSPSHLNTEAFF.

This chain connects TRBV28 to TRBJ1-2, with 11 bases aligning to TRBD1. The CDR3 contains 16 residues. Germline V gene sequence: CDR1 MDHEN, CDR2 SYDVKM. V lost 7 bases, J lost 5 bases, and 12 bases stayed unmatched. DNA of the CDR3: TGTGCCAGCACCCTCCCGGGACAGGGGGGAGGTTATGGCTACACCTTC. This codes for CASTLPGQGGGYGYTF.

A word on this clone: This CDR3 is also generated by other DNA sequences in the sample. The chain couples TRBV3-1 (or the pseudogene TRBV3-2) to TRBJ2-5; D unclear. Germline V gene data show CDR1 as LGHDT and CDR2 as YNNKEL (reference sequence). The CDR3 contains 13 residues. With 1 base removed from V and 4 bases from J, the gap between germline ends came to 7 bases. CDR3 amino acids: CASSQVDGETQYF. The CDR3 nucleotides are TGTGCCAGCAGCCAAGTGGACGGAGAGACCCAGTACTTC.

As to this clone: Mismatch with germline at one junction end may stem from a read error. The chain employs TRBV6-4 and TRBJ2-3; D possibly corresponds to TRBD1 (5 bases). Germline values: CDR1 MRHNA, CDR2 SNTAGT. The CDR3 sequence is 15 residues long. CDR3 loop: CASSDWAGNSDTQYF. In nucleotides, the CDR3 is TGTGCCAGCAGCGACTGGGCAGGGAACTCGGATACGCAGTATTTT.

V gene TRBV25-1 combines with J gene TRBJ2-7, with 7 bases identical to TRBD2. Losses at the gene ends were 1 base for V and 3 bases for J; bases not matched to a gene: 3. The length of the CDR3 is 14 residues. Germline assignment: CDR1 MGHDK and CDR2 SYGVNS. This CDR3 reads CASSESGGGYEQYF. DNA of the CDR3: TGTGCCAGCAGTGAATCGGGGGGAGGCTACGAGCAGTACTTC.